This paragraph reports one T cell receptor (beta chain). The specificity of this receptor is unknown. Within one base of it there is no much larger clone, and no base qualities were kept. The record originates from a study of cytomegalovirus exposure and HLA in healthy donors (TCRdb year 2017). In terms of the full investigation: According to a later analysis, one platform produced both the 110 or so validation repertoires and the 550 to 800 repertoires of the first cohort. The aim of the study was to test whether cataloging public T cell receptors could identify signatures of past pathogen exposure. A separate validation cohort of roughly 120 different subjects was used in addition to the approximately 610-subject first cohort. The study combined high-throughput TCR immunosequencing, statistical association of individual TCRs with disease status, and machine learning to predict cytomegalovirus infection status.

Germline trimming amounts to 0 bases on V and 5 bases on J, with 7 as the count of junction bases outside the gene matches. Inclusive of the bounding cysteine and phenylalanine, the CDR3 is 16 residues long. The only DNA kept is the CDR3, 48 bases in frame from the first base. According to the germline V gene, CDR1 reads SGHRS and CDR2 reads YFSETQ. The library was prepared using the immunoSEQ multiplex PCR assay. In the source study's methods: A statistical classification framework was developed to diagnose cytomegalovirus status using the catalog of TCR beta chain sequences. TCRdb holds this immuneACCESS table with in-frame rearrangements only. Some clones are missing; in checked studies, unresolved V genes explain under half, and the rest has no known cause. V and J calls and clone size come straight from that table; D and trimming were deduced from the DNA. For this sample the table gives nearly 200,000 clones, of which around 84% were detected only once. The biggest ten clones account for roughly 13% of the sample.

The full study reports these points: The study gave a list of 150 to 200 TCR beta chains associated with cytomegalovirus. According to the authors, the approach could potentially be generalized to other disease states and immunological phenotypes. In a later analysis, TCRs clustered in the first cohort were found to also tend to co-occur in the roughly 130 validation repertoires, with 94% of cluster scores above 0. The validation cohort had no HLA typing available for a later analysis, so co-occurrence within that cohort was assessed over all 120 repertoires. While some public TCRs were present in many individuals, most TCR sequences turned up only very rarely across donors. In vitro tests confirmed that a few of the cytomegalovirus-associated TCR beta chains recognize cytomegalovirus antigens. In both the original and validation cohorts, the classifier was reported to diagnose cytomegalovirus status with high specificity and sensitivity.

Separate from the roughly 630-subject first cohort, the validation cohort of 95 to 150 subjects was the group to which the donors belonged. The sequencing sample was made of PBMCs. The clonotype was recovered from a woman between 25 and 40 years old in good health and CMV-seropositive. The V and J segments used are TRBV5-1 and TRBJ2-2, with 7 junctional bases fitting TRBD1. For the CDR3, the sequence is CASSLARQGWTGELFF. The nucleotide sequence is TGCGCCAGCAGCTTGGCGAGACAGGGATGGACCGGGGAGCTGTTTTTT.